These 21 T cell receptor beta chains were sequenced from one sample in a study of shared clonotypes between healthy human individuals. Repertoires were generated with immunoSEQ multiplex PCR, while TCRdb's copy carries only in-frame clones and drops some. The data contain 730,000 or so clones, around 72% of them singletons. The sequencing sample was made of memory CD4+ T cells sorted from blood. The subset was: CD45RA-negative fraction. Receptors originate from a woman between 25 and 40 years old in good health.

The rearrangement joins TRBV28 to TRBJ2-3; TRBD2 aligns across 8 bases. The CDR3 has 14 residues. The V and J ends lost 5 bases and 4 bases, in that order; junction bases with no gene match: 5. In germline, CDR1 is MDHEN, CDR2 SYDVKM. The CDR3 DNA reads TGTGCCAGCAGTAGCGGGAGTAGGGCAGATACGCAGTATTTT. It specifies CASSSGSRADTQYF.

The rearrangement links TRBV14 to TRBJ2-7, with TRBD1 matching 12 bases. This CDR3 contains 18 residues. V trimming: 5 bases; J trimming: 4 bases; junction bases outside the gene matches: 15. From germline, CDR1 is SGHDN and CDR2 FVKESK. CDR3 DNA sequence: TGTGCCAGCAGCGAGGGACAGGGGGCTTGGGGAGTGGGATACGAGCAGTACTTC. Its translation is CASSEGQGAWGVGYEQYF.

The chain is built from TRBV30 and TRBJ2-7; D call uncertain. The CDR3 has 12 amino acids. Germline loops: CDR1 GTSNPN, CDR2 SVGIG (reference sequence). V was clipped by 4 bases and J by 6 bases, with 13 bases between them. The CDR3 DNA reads TGTGCCTGGAAAGCTGCCTTTTCCGAGCAGTACTTC. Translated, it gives CAWKAAFSEQYF.

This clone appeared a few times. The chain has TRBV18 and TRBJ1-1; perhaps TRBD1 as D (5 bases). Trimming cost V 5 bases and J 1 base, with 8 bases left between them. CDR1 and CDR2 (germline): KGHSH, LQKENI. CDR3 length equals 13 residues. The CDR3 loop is CASSTTENTEAFF. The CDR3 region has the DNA TGTGCCAGCTCAACGACAGAGAACACTGAAGCTTTCTTT.

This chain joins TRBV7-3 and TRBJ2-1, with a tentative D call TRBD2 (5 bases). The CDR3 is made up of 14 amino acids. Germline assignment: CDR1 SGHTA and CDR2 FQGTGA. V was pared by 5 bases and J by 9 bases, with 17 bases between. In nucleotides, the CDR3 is TGTGCCAGCAGCCCCGGGGTAGCCGAGGGTGAGCAGTTCTTC. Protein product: CASSPGVAEGEQFF.

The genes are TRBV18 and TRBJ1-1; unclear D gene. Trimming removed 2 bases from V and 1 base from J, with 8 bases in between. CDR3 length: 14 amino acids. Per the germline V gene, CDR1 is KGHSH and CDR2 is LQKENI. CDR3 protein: CASSPLVSNTEAFF. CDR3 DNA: TGTGCCAGCTCACCATTAGTTTCGAACACTGAAGCTTTCTTT.

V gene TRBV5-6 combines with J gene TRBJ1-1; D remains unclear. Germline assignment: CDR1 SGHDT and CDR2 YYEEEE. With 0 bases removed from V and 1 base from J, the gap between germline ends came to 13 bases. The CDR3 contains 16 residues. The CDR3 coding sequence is TGTGCCAGCAGCTTGGGGCAGCGATTGAGGAACACTGAAGCTTTCTTT. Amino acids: CASSLGQRLRNTEAFF.

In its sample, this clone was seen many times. As DNA, the CDR3 is TGTGCCAGCAGTTTATCGATTTTACACGAGCAGTACTTC. Its translation: CASSLSILHEQYF. The chain couples TRBV27 to TRBJ2-7; D call uncertain. The germline CDR1 and CDR2 sequences are MNHEY and SMNVEV (reference sequence). Deletions cut 0 bases from V and 5 bases from J, with 8 bases between. The CDR3 consists of 13 residues.

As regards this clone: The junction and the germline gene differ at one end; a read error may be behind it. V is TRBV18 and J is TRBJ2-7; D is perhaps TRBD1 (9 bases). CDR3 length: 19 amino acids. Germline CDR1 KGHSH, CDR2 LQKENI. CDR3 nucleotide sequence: TGTGCCAGCTCTCCACCGGGACAGGGACTCAGCGGGAGCTCCTACGAGCAGTACTTC. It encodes CASSPPGQGLSGSSYEQYF.

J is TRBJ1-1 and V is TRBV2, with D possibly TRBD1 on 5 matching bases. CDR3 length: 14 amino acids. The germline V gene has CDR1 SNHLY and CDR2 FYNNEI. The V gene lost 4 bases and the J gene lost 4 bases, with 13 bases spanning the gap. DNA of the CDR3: TGTGCCAGCAGTGTGGACCCGAGGGGCACTGAAGCTTTCTTT. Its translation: CASSVDPRGTEAFF.

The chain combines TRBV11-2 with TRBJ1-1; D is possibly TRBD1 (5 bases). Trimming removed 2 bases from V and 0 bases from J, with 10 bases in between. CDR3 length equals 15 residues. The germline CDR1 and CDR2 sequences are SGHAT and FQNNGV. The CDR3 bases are TGTGCCAGCAGCTTATTGGGACGAATGAACACTGAAGCTTTCTTT. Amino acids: CASSLLGRMNTEAFF.

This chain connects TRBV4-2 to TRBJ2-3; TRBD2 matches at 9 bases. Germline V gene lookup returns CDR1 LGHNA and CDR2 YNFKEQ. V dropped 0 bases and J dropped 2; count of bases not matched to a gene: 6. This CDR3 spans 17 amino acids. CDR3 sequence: CASSQEIAGVPTDTQYF. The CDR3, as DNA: TGTGCCAGCAGCCAAGAAATAGCGGGAGTCCCCACAGATACGCAGTATTTT.

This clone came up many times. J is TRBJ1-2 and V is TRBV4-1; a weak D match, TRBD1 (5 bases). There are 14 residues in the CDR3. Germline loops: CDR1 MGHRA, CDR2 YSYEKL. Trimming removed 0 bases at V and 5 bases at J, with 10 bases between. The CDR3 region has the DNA TGCGCCAGCAGCCAAGAAACAGGTTTTTATGGCTACACCTTC. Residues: CASSQETGFYGYTF.

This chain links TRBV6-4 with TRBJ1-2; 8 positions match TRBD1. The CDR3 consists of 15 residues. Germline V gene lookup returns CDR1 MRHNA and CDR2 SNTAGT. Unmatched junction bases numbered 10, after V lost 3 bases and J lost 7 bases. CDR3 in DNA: TGTGCCAGCAGTGAGCAACTGACAGGGGTTGGTGGCTACACCTTC. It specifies CASSEQLTGVGGYTF.

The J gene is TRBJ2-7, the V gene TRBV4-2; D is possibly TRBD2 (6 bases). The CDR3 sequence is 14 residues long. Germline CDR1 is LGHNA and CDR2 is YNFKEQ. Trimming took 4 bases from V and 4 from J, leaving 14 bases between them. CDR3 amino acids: CASSPGVAGYEQYF. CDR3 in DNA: TGTGCCAGCAGCCCGGGAGTCGCCGGGTACGAGCAGTACTTC.

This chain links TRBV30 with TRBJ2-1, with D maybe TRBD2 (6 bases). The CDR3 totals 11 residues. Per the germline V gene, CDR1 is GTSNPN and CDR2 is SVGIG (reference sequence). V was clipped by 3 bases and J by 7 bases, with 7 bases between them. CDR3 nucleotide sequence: TGTGCCTGGAGGGCGGGGAATGAGCAGTTCTTC. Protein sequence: CAWRAGNEQFF.

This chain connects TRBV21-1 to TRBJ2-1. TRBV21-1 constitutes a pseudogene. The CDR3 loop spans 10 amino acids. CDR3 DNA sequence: TGTGCCAGCAGCAAAGATGAGCAGTTCTTC. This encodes CASSKDEQFF.

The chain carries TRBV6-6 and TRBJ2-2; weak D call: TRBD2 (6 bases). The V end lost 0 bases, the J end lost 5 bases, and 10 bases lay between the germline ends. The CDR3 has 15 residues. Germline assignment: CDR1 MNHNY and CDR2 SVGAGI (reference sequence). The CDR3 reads CASSYSSSETGELFF. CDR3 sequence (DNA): TGTGCCAGCAGTTACTCGTCTAGCGAGACCGGGGAGCTGTTTTTT.

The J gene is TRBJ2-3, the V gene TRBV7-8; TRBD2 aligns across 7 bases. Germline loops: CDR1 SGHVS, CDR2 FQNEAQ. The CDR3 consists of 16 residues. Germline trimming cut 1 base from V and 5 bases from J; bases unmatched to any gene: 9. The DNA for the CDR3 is TGTGCCAGCAGCTTAGGGGGCGGGAGTGTTGTAGATACGCAGTATTTT. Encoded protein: CASSLGGGSVVDTQYF.

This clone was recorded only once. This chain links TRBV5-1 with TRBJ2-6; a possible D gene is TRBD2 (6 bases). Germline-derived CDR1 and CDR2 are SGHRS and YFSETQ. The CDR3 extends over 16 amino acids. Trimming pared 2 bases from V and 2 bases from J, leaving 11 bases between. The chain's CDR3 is CASSFSSDPGANVLTF. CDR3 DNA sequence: TGCGCCAGCAGCTTTTCTAGCGACCCTGGGGCCAACGTCCTGACTTTC.

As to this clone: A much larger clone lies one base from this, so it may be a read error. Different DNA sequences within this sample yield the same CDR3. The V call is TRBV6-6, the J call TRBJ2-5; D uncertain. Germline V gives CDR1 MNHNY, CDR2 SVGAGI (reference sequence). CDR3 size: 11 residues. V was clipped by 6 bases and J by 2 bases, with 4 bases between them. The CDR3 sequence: CASSLQETQYF. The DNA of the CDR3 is TGTGCCAGCAGCTTACAAGAGACCCAGTACTTC.